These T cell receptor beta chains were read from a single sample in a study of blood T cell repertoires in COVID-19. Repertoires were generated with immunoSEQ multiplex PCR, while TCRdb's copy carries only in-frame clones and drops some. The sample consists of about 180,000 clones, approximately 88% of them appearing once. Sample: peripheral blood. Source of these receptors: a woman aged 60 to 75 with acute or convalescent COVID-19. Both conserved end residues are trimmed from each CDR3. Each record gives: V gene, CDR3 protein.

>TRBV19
ASSLGQGVGNTEAF
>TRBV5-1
ASSLVGAGGGGYT
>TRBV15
ATSRDRGPSPLH
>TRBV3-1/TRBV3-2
ASTHRVTNTGELF
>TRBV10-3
AIRPGQGSYGYT
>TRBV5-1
ASSLETGLDGYT
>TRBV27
ASQDLGARKSNQPQH
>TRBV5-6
ASSTWPGGLTYEQY
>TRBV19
ASSRVRGSSYNEQF
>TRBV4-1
ASSQTSGAGGDTQY
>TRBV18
ASSPWDFTDTQY
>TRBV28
ASSSPGDYSYNEQF
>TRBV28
ATSTGSSYNSPLH
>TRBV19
ASRETGAANYGYT
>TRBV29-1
SVAGLAKNIQY
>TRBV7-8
ASSSMDRNSPLH
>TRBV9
ASSVDGALYNSPLH
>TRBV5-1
ASSLGGGAPYEQY
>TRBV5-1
ASSPGAQGAIYEQF
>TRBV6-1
ASSEETGRLYGYT
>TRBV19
ARGLAGGVSTDTQY
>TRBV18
ASSTDMNTEAF
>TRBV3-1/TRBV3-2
ASSQVDNLADEQY
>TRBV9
ASSGTVWTGELF
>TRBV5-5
ASNPWSEGQETQY
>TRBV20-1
SASIQGADLGNTIY
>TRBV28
ASSSIDSSNQPQH
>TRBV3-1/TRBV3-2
ASSQDSRAEETQY
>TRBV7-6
ASSVALEGYEQY
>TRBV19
ASGGIPGGAF
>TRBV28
ASVDSMMGAF
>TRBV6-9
ASSYRGCGGYT
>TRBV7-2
ASSLATGNNSPLH
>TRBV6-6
ASCHRGTNYGYT
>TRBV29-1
SVGWGSNQPQH
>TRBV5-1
ASSLAGDFSGNTIY
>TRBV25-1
ASSAGTGVYYEQY
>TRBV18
ASSPRDFPYEQY
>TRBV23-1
ASYPPRLTYEQY
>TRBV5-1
ASSRGQDDTYEQY
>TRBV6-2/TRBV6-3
ASSTRNTIY
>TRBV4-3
ASSQDFGEAF
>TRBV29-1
SVEGQKNTDTQY
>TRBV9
ASSVGQVPYNSPLH
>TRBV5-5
ASSFSGQGARNGEKLF
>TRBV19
ATRQGAGYGYT